This T cell receptor beta chain came from a study of blood T cell repertoires in COVID-19. The protocol was immunoSEQ multiplex PCR, while the TCRdb copy is restricted to in-frame clones and leaves out a portion. The data contain 65,000 or so clones, over 75% of them seen just once; the ten biggest clones take up 3.2%. Losses at the gene ends were 3 bases for V and 4 bases for J; bases not matched to a gene: 7. The CDR3 sequence is 16 residues long. Per the germline V gene, CDR1 is LGHNA and CDR2 is YNFKEQ. The receptor's source is a man between 45 and 60 years old with active COVID-19. The sequenced sample was peripheral blood. The gene calls are TRBV4-2 and TRBJ2-3; 10 bases align to TRBD1. The CDR3 loop is CASSHIRDRGPDTQYF. CDR3 bases: TGTGCCAGCAGCCATATCCGGGACAGGGGACCAGATACGCAGTATTTT.